The 13 T cell receptor beta chains in this list originate from one sample, sequenced in a study of cytomegalovirus exposure and HLA in healthy donors. This PCR relied on a set of 60 Vbeta primers and 13 Jbeta primers. The table came from immunoSEQ multiplex PCR; TCRdb's copy has only in-frame clones and leaves some out. The sample lists around 130,000 clones, approximately 85% occurring once. Input material: PBMCs. Receptors originate from a boy between 5 and 17 years old in good health and CMV-seronegative.

This chain connects TRBV19 to TRBJ2-5; 7 positions match TRBD1. CDR1 is LNHDA, CDR2 SQIVND, per germline (reference sequence). The CDR3 contains 16 residues. V was clipped by 0 bases and J by 6 bases; unmatched bases: 10. CDR3 in DNA: TGTGCCAGTAGTATAGATTTTAGGGACAGCCTCCAGACCCAGTACTTC. As protein: CASSIDFRDSLQTQYF.

The V and J genes are TRBV21-1 and TRBJ2-6; the listed D gene, TRBD1, was not tested against the DNA. TRBV21-1 is listed as a pseudogene. This CDR3 region has 18 residues. The CDR3 nucleotides read TGTGCCAGCAACAACATTGGGACAGGGATAACTGGGGCCAACGTCCTGACTTTC. Translated, it gives CASNNIGTGITGANVLTF.

The chain is built from TRBV10-3 and TRBJ2-7; the D gene is possibly TRBD1 (6 bases). The germline gives CDR1 ENHRY, CDR2 SYGVKD. V was shortened by 0 bases and J by 6 bases, with 6 bases between the two germline ends. There are 12 residues in the CDR3. The CDR3 region is CAISESGGEQYF. As DNA, the CDR3 is TGTGCCATCAGTGAGTCAGGGGGCGAGCAGTACTTC.

The chain joins TRBV5-1 to TRBJ1-1, with D uncertain. The CDR3 spans 14 residues. The germline V gene encodes CDR1 SGHRS and CDR2 YFSETQ. V lost 2 bases to trimming and J lost 1 base, with 9 bases between them. This chain's CDR3 is CASSFFTKNTEAFF. The CDR3 nucleotides are TGCGCCAGCAGCTTCTTTACTAAGAACACTGAAGCTTTCTTT. The complete variable domain, with remaining parts taken from reference TRBV5-1 and TRBJ1-1, reads KAGVTQTPRYLIKTRGQQVTLSCSPISGHRSVSWYQQTPGQGLQFLFEYFSETQRNKGNFPGRFSGRQFSNSRSEMNVSTLELGDSALYLCASSFFTKNTEAFFGQGTRLTVV.

The chain joins TRBV5-6 to TRBJ2-7; 8 bases match TRBD1. V lost 5 bases, J lost 3 bases, and 7 bases stayed unmatched. This CDR3 is built from 14 residues. Per germline, CDR1 SGHDT and CDR2 YYEEEE. The CDR3 loop reads CASRGQGSYYEQYF. The CDR3 nucleotides are TGTGCCAGCAGAGGACAGGGTTCGTACTACGAGCAGTACTTC.

The genes are TRBV27 and TRBJ1-6, with unresolved D. V was trimmed by 6 bases and J by 7 bases, leaving 13 bases between them. Germline V gene data show CDR1 as MNHEY and CDR2 as SMNVEV (reference sequence). This CDR3 spans 14 amino acids. The CDR3 loop is CASSDEQINSPLHF. CDR3 nucleotide sequence: TGTGCCAGCAGCGACGAACAGATCAATTCACCCCTCCACTTT.

This clone has a handful of counts. The chain is built from TRBV6-5 and TRBJ2-1, with D possibly TRBD1 on 6 matching bases. The CDR3 loop spans 16 amino acids. Trimming left V 2 bases short and J 8 bases short, with 19 bases between. In germline, CDR1 is MNHEY, CDR2 SVGAGI. The CDR3 protein is CASSYRGQFWVDEQFF. CDR3 coding DNA: TGTGCCAGCAGTTACCGAGGACAGTTCTGGGTGGATGAGCAGTTCTTC.

The rearrangement links TRBV19 to TRBJ1-1, with 8 bases fitting TRBD1. The length of the CDR3 is 14 residues. Losses at the gene ends were 7 bases for V and 6 bases for J; bases not matched to a gene: 10. Germline V gene sequence: CDR1 LNHDA, CDR2 SQIVND (reference sequence). The CDR3 DNA reads TGTGCCAGTAACCCGACAGGGGTTAGCCCTGAAGCTTTCTTT. This translates into CASNPTGVSPEAFF.

V gene TRBV2 combines with J gene TRBJ2-7, with TRBD2 matching 8 bases. The CDR3 is made up of 14 amino acids. After removal of 3 bases from V and 2 bases from J, the junction contained 3 bases not matched to a gene. In germline, CDR1 is SNHLY, CDR2 FYNNEI. The CDR3 DNA follows: TGTGCCAGCAGTGACCCAGCGGGAGCCTACGAGCAGTACTTC. Protein product: CASSDPAGAYEQYF.

The rearrangement joins TRBV4-1 to TRBJ2-3; 9 bases agree with TRBD2. V was clipped by 4 bases and J by 0 bases; unmatched bases: 8. Per germline, CDR1 MGHRA and CDR2 YSYEKL. The CDR3 contains 17 residues. CDR3 DNA: TGCGCCAGCAGCCCAGCTGGGGCGGGAGGGAGCACAGATACGCAGTATTTT. Amino acid sequence: CASSPAGAGGSTDTQYF.

The chain employs TRBV28 and TRBJ2-3; TRBD2 agrees at 7 bases. The J segment lost 14 bases and the V segment lost 3 bases, leaving 11 bases of the junction unmatched. This CDR3 is built from 13 residues. Germline V CDR1 and CDR2: MDHEN, SYDVKM. CDR3 sequence (DNA): TGTGCCAGCAGTTTTTATCAGACGGGGGGAGGGTATTTT. Translating gives CASSFYQTGGGYF.

The chain couples TRBV4-3 to TRBJ2-6; TRBD1 might be the D (6 bases). The CDR3 extends over 20 amino acids. Germline V gene sequence: CDR1 LGHNA, CDR2 YSLEER. The ends were cut back, 3 bases at V and 0 bases at J, with 21 bases in the middle. The chain's CDR3 is CASSQDPPTGITSGANVLTF. CDR3 in DNA: TGCGCCAGCAGCCAGGACCCCCCGACAGGCATAACCTCTGGGGCCAACGTCCTGACTTTC.

The chain joins TRBV18 to TRBJ2-1; tentatively, D is TRBD2 (6 bases). The germline gives CDR1 KGHSH, CDR2 LQKENI. With 3 bases removed from V and 6 bases from J, the gap between germline ends came to 18 bases. The CDR3 runs 16 residues. As DNA, the CDR3 is TGTGCCAGCTCACCTTGGTTCGGGACTGACCTCAATGAGCAGTTCTTC. Amino acid sequence: CASSPWFGTDLNEQFF.